The TCR beta chain described here comes from a study of cytomegalovirus exposure and HLA in healthy donors (dated by TCRdb to the late 2010s). Context from the whole study: An earlier analysis of several hundred of the donors reported about 250 Gb of sequence data and some 120 million unique TCR beta sequences from about 179 million T cells. Approximately 300 gigabases of sequencing data and around 85 million unique TCR sequences made up an early release that covered 500 to 650 HLA-typed donors. Of the roughly 400 genotyped donors, roughly 76% were placed in the genetic ancestry cluster associated with self-reported Caucasian donors. The study aimed to test whether cataloging public T cell receptors could reveal signatures of past pathogen exposure. The study profiled the T cell repertoires of under 850 subjects by immunosequencing and related them to cytomegalovirus serostatus. A separate validation cohort of 100 to 150 different subjects was used in addition to the roughly 700-subject first cohort. The study combined high-throughput TCR immunosequencing, statistical association of individual TCRs with disease status, and machine learning to predict cytomegalovirus infection status. In a later analysis, previously published TCR beta repertoires from 600 to 850 donors were re-analyzed and high-resolution HLA genotyping was added so that TCR occurrence patterns could be studied. Rather than drawing on any new phenotypic data, the later analysis identified candidate immune exposures from TCR beta sequences and the way those sequences occurred across donors. In an earlier analysis of 587 of the donors, high-throughput TCR beta sequencing was used to judge whether each TCR beta V gene segment behaved as functional or pseudogenic. Donor age, sex, ethnicity and CMV serostatus were compiled together with the repertoire data. A later genetic analysis used genome-wide SNP genotypes for about 65% of the roughly 670 donors, treating that subset as a discovery cohort. All discovery cohort repertoires had been generated using a single sequencing platform. HLA typing included class I and class II loci at four-digit resolution. The number of typed donors differed by locus: about 620-640 for A, B, C, DRB1 and DQB1; 500 to 550 for DQA1; 606 for DPA1; and roughly 450 for DPB1. About 5 DR-DQ haplotypes were handled as single units for association and clustering, since linkage in the cohort was strong. Among some 410 genotyped donors of the cohort, an average of approximately 240,000 unique TCR beta nucleotide sequences was sequenced per donor, of which about 19% were non-productive.

In total, roughly 670 healthy bone marrow donors made up the cohort. All cohort members were sampled while nominally healthy, although unrecorded immune exposures were likely present. The donor tested CMV seropositive, placing the donor among the roughly 270 seropositive members of the cohort. A peripheral blood sample was provided by each donor, and peripheral blood mononuclear cells were used for TCR beta sequencing. The Qiagen DNeasy Blood Extraction Kit was used to extract genomic DNA from the blood cell samples. The investigation overall reported the following: Assigning TCR associations to individual alleles was difficult when HLA alleles, especially DR and DQ, strongly co-occurred. A further reported finding was that TCR beta sequences accurately predicted the HLA-A and HLA-B alleles for most subjects in the first cohort. Compared with the 666-donor mean, donors in an Asian-associated ancestry cluster had fewer N-insertions in productive TCRs, according to a later genetic analysis. Cytomegalovirus status was reported to be diagnosed by the classifier with high specificity and sensitivity in both the original and validation cohorts. Roughly uniform sequencing depth across donors was assumed in presence/absence analyses, although this assumption may not hold. Because some donors lacked HLA typing at each locus, the association tests relied only on the typed subset. A later analysis found that HLA-associated TCR beta chains were more clonally expanded and had lower generation probabilities than equally common non-associated chains. In a later genetic analysis, a missense DCLRE1C variant was associated with V-gene and J-gene trimming of TCR beta chains, and the association was replicated in an independent cohort. Linkage disequilibrium might explain the correlated functional status among segregating V segments, but an unknown experimental factor could not be ruled out. The study gave a list of some 150 TCR beta chains associated with cytomegalovirus. A cluster of highly shared sequence variants was judged likely to represent a technical artifact of the sequencing pipeline. In a later analysis, 16,951 TCR beta sequences were associated with specific HLA alleles at a false discovery rate of 0.05. CMV serostatus was the only immune exposure information available for the cohort. A later analysis reported that several top co-occurrence clusters appeared linked to parvovirus B19, influenza, CMV and Epstein-Barr virus. In vitro tests confirmed that three of the cytomegalovirus-associated TCR beta chains recognize cytomegalovirus antigens. According to a later analysis, TCR association rates differed among HLA loci, with DRB1 alleles showing the most associated TCRs and HLA-C alleles showing the fewest. Some IMGT-functional V segments, including TRBV6-2 and TRBV6-3, could not be distinguished by the 87-base-pair reads and were therefore excluded. This cohort had only TCR beta chains sequenced, and the lack of alpha or paired-chain data limited which features could be detected. The authors suggested that the approach could potentially be generalized to other disease states and immunological phenotypes. In an earlier analysis of around 600 of the donors, most TCR beta V segments appeared in productive rearrangements about 87% or about 30% of the time, broadly matching IMGT annotations. The earlier analysis of some 560 of the donors excluded fewer than 20 rarely observed V segments, including chromosome 9 orphons, because counts were too low. Across donors, most TCR sequences were observed very rarely, whereas some public TCRs were present in many individuals. A later analysis found that most CMV-associated TCR beta chains appeared HLA-restricted, with HLA associations seemingly driven largely by CMV exposure.

The library was obtained by the immunoSEQ multiplex PCR assay. A mixture of 60 forward primers for TCR Vbeta segments and 13 reverse primers for TCR Jbeta segments was used in the multiplex PCR. Amplification of the CDR3 region of rearranged TCR beta genes was performed with a multiplex PCR assay on genomic DNA. The amplified TCR beta libraries were sequenced on the Illumina HiSeq System as 87-base-pair reads. Concerning the study's data processing: A later analysis counted some 74 million unique TCR beta chains across the 690 or so repertoires, and roughly 11 million of these chains were shared by at least two donors. A nearest-neighbor algorithm error-corrected the raw reads and collapsed the reads into unique sequences, merging closely related sequences to remove PCR and sequencing errors. Alignment of CDR3 sequences to IMGT reference sequences was used to assign V, D and J gene segments. For a sequence to be retained, a match of at least six nucleotides was required to both a V gene segment and a J gene segment. Rearrangements were called productive when the CDR3 lacked stop codons and stayed in frame with V and J; all others were non-productive. CDR3 was defined according to IMGT convention as the region running from the second conserved V-encoded cysteine to the conserved J-encoded phenylalanine. Sequences without an unambiguous match to a single V gene segment were excluded from the earlier analysis of about 600 of the donors. In an earlier analysis of several hundred of the donors, V segments were called functional above 56.7% productive rearrangements and were called segregating when the between-donor standard deviation exceeded 5%. To diagnose cytomegalovirus status from the catalog of TCR beta chain sequences, a statistical classification framework was built. In a later analysis, TCR nucleotide sequences were compared against IMGT/GENE-DB human TR gene sequences so that V and J genes could be assigned. The TCRdist pipeline was used in a later analysis to assign CDR3 sequences and most-parsimonious VDJ recombination scenarios. In a later analysis, every TCR beta chain was defined by the combination of its CDR3 amino acid sequence and its V-gene family, and reads without a unique V-gene family were dropped. To address suspected cross-contamination and a sequencing artifact, a later analysis removed a few hundred highly shared, low-generation-probability nucleotide sequences. In a later analysis, a clonal expansion index was calculated for each public chain from normalized within-repertoire ranks of inferred template counts. In a later analysis, generation probabilities were computed using a VDJ recombination model fitted to out-of-frame rearrangements, and the results were checked against IGoR. A later analysis scored TCR-TCR, TCR-HLA and TCR-CMV co-occurrence with hypergeometric tests, applying a repertoire-size bias correction to TCR pairs. To estimate false discovery rates, a later analysis permuted the HLA or CMV assignments 20 times. In a later analysis, co-occurring TCRs were grouped using DBSCAN, with TCRdist sequence similarity added in when clustering inside HLA-allele-positive subsets. Repertoires with fewer than 30,000 or more than 120,000 public chains, plus five repertoires with anomalous nucleotide sharing, were excluded from co-occurrence clustering. Not all clones reach the TCRdb copy of this immuneACCESS table, which keeps in-frame sequences only. Checked studies attribute under half of the gap to unresolved V genes and leave the rest unexplained. V and J calls and clone size are those listed in that table; D and trimming were worked out from the DNA. This sample holds fewer than 200,000 clones; about 85% were observed only once. The top ten clones comprise more than 2% of the sample.

Of note for this clone: Its antigen is not yet known. No quality values exist for individual bases; no much larger clone is one base distant.

The junction shows trimming of 4 bases on V and 4 bases on J, plus 10 bases between the germline ends. Including cysteine and phenylalanine, the CDR3 has 13 amino acids. This entry keeps only the CDR3 DNA: 39 bases, framed from base 1. The germline V gene supplies CDR1 SGHDN and CDR2 FVKESK. Here the chain combines TRBV14 and TRBJ2-5; tentative D gene TRBD2, with 5 bases matching. The specimen sequenced was PBMCs. The TCR comes from a man younger than 35 in good health and CMV-seropositive. The CDR3: CASSLGGIETQYF. The base sequence is TGTGCCAGCAGCCTTGGAGGAATAGAGACCCAGTACTTC.